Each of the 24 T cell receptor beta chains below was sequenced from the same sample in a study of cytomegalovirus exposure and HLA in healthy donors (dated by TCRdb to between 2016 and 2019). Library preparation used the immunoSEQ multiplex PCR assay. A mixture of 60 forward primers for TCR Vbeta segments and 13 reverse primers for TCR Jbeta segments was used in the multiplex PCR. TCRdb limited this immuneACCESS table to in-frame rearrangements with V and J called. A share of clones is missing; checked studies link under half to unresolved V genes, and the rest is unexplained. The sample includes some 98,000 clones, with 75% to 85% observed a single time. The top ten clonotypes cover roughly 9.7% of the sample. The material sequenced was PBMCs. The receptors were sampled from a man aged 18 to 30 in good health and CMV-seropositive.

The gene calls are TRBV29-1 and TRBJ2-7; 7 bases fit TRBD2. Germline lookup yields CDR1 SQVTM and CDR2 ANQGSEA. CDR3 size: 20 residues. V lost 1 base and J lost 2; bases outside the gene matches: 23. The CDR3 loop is CSVEGRQRGQNRDYPYEQYF. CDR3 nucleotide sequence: TGCAGCGTTGAAGGGAGACAGCGGGGCCAAAACCGGGACTACCCCTACGAGCAGTACTTC.

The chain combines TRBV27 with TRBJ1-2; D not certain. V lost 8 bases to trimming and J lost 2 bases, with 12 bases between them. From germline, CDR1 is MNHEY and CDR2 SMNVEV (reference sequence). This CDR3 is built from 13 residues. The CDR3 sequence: CASSFEGNYGYTF. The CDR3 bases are TGTGCCAGCTCTTTTGAGGGAAACTATGGCTACACCTTC.

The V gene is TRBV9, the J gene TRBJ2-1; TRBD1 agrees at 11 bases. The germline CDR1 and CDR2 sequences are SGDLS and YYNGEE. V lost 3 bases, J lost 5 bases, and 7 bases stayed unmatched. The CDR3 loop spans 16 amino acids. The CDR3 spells CASSAPDRGLDNEQFF. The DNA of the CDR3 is TGTGCCAGCAGCGCCCCGGACAGGGGGCTTGACAATGAGCAGTTCTTC.

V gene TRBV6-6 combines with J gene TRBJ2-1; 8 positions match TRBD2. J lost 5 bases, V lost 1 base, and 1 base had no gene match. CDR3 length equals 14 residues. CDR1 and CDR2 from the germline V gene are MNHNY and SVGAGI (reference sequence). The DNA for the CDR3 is TGTGCCAGCAGTTACTGGCGGGGGGACAATGAGCAGTTCTTC. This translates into CASSYWRGDNEQFF.

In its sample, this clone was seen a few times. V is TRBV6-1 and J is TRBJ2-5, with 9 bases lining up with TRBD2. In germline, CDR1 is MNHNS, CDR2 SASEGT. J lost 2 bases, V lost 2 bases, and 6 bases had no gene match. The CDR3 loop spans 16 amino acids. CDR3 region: CASSESLAGIQETQYF. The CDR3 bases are TGTGCCAGCAGTGAAAGTCTAGCGGGGATTCAAGAGACCCAGTACTTC.

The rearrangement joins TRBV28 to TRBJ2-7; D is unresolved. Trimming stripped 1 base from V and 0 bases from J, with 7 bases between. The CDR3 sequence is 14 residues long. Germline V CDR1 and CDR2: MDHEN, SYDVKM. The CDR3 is CASSLLTVSYEQYF. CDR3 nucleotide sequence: TGTGCCAGCAGTTTATTAACAGTCTCCTACGAGCAGTACTTC.

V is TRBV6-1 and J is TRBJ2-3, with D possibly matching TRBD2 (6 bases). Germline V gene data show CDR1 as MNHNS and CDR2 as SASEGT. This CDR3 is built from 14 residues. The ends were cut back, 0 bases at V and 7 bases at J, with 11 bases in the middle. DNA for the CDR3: TGTGCCAGCAGTGAAGCGGTCGGAGGGTATACGCAGTATTTT. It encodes CASSEAVGGYTQYF.

CDR3 protein: CASSPLGGGNQPQHF. CDR3 sequence (DNA): TGTGCCAGCAGTCCCCTTGGGGGGGGGAATCAGCCCCAGCATTTT. The rearrangement uses TRBV2 and TRBJ1-5; a weak D match, TRBD1 (5 bases). CDR1 is SNHLY, CDR2 FYNNEI, per germline. Trimming removed 5 bases from V and 4 bases from J, with 15 bases in between. The CDR3 has 15 amino acids.

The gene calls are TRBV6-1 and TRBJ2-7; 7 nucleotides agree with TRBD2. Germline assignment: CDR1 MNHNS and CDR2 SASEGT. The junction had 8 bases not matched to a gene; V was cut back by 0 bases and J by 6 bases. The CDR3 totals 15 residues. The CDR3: CASSEAGLSALEQYF. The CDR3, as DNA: TGTGCCAGCAGTGAAGCGGGACTAAGTGCCCTCGAGCAGTACTTC.

For the CDR3, the DNA is TGCGCCAGCAGCTTGGTCGGACAGGGGGAGGCCAAAAACATTCAGTACTTC. Translating gives CASSLVGQGEAKNIQYF. The rearrangement uses TRBV5-1 and TRBJ2-4; 10 positions agree with TRBD1. The CDR3 extends over 17 amino acids. The junction had 4 bases not matched to a gene; V was cut back by 0 bases and J by 1 base. Germline V lookup: CDR1 SGHRS, CDR2 YFSETQ.

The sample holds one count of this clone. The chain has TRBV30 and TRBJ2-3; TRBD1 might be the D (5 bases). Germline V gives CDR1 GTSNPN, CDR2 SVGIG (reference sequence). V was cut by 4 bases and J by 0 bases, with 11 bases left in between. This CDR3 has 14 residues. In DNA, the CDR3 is TGTGCCTGGACTCAGGGTGTGAGCACAGATACGCAGTATTTT. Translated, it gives CAWTQGVSTDTQYF.

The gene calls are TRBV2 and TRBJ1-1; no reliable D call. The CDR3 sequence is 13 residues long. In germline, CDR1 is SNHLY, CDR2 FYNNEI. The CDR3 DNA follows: TGTGCAACAATCGGAGGGTTGAACACTGAAGCTTTCTTT. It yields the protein CATIGGLNTEAFF.

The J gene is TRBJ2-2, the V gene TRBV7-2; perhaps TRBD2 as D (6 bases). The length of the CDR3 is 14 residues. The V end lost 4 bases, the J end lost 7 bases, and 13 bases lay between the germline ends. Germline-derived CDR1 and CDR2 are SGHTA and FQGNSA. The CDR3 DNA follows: TGTGCCAGCAGCTCTACGGGGGTTGGCGGGGAGCTGTTTTTT. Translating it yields CASSSTGVGGELFF.

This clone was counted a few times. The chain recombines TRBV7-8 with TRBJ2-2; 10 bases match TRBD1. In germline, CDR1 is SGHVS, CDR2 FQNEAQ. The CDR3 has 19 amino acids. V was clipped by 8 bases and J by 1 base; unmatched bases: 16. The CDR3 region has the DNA TGTGCCAGCGGTCCCCTAAGAACCGGGACAGGGGAGAACACCGGGGAGCTGTTTTTT. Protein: CASGPLRTGTGENTGELFF.

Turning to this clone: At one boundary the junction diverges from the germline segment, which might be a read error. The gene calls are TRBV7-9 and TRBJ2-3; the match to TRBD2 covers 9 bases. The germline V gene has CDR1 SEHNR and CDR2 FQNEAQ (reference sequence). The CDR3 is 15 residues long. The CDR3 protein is CASSVAGAHTDTQYF. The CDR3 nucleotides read TGTGCCAGCAGCGTAGCGGGGGCCCACACAGATACGCAGTATTTT. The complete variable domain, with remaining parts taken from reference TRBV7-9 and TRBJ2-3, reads DTGVSQNPRHKITKRGQNVTFRCDPISEHNRLYWYRQTLGQGPEFLTYFQNEAQLEKSRLLSDRFSAERPKGSFSTLEIQRTEQGDSAMYLCASSVAGAHTDTQYFGPGTRLTVL.

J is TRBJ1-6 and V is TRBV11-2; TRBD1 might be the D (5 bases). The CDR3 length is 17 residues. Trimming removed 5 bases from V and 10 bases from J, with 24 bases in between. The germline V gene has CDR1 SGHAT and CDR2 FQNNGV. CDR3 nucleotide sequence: TGTGCCAGCAGCCCTCCCGAAGGGGCCGGGGGTGGATCACCCCTCCACTTT. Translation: CASSPPEGAGGGSPLHF.

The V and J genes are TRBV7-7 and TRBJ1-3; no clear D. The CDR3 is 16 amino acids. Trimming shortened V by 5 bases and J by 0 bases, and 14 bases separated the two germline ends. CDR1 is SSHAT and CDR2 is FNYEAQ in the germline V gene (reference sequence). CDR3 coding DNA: TGTGCCAGCAGCCTCCAACAGAGAAGCTCTGGAAACACCATATATTTT. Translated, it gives CASSLQQRSSGNTIYF.

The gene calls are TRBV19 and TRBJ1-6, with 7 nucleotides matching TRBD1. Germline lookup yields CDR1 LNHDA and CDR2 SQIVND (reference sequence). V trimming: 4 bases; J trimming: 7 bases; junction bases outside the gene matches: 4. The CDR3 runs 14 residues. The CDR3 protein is CASSRGQPNSPLHF. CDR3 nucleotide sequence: TGTGCCAGTAGTAGGGGACAGCCAAATTCACCCCTCCACTTT.

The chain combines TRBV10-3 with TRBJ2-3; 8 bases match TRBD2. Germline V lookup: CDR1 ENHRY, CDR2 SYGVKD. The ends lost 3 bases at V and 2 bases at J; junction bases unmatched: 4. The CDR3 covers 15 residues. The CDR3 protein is CAISDPSGLTDTQYF. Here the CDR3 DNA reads TGTGCCATCAGTGACCCTAGCGGGCTCACAGATACGCAGTATTTT.

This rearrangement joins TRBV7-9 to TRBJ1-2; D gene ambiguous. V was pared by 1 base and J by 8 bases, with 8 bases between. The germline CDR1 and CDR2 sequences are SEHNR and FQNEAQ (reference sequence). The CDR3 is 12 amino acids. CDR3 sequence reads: CASSLDTRGYTF. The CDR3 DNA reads TGTGCCAGCAGCTTAGATACGAGGGGCTACACCTTC.

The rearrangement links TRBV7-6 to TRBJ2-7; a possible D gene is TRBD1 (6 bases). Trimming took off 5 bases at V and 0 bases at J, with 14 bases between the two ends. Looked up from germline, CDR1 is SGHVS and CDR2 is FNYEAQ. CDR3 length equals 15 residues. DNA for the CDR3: TGTGCCAGCAGCCCCAGGGGCTGTTGCTCCTACGAGCAGTACTTC. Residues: CASSPRGCCSYEQYF.

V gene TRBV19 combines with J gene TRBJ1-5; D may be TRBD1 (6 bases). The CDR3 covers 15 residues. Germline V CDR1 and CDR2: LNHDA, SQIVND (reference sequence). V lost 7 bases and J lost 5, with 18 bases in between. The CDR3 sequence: CASKTQGIQDQPQHF. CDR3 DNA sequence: TGTGCCAGTAAAACACAGGGTATTCAAGATCAGCCCCAGCATTTT.

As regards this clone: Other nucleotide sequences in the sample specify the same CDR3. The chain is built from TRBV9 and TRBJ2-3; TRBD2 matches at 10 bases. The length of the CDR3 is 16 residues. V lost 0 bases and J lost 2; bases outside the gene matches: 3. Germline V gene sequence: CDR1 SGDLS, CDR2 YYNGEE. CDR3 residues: CASSVGTSGLTDTQYF. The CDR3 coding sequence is TGTGCCAGCAGCGTAGGGACTAGCGGCCTCACAGATACGCAGTATTTT.

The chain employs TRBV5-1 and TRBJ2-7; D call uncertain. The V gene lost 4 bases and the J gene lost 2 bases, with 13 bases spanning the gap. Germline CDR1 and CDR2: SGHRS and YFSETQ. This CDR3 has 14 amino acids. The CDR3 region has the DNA TGCGCCAGCAGCCCTCTCAGTCATACCTACGAGCAGTACTTC. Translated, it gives CASSPLSHTYEQYF.